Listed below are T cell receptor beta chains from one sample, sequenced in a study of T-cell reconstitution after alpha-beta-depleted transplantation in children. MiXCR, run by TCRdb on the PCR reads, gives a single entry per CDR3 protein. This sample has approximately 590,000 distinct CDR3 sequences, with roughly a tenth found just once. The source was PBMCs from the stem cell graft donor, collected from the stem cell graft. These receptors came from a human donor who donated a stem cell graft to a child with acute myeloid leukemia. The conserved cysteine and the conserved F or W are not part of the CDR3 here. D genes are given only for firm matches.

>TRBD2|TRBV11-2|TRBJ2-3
ASSIPSTSGRREHTQY
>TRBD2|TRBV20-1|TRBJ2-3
SAKKDPGTSGRRTDTQY
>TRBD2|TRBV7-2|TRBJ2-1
ASRSRLAGGADEQF
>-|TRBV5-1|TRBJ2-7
ASSLEAGVPYEQY
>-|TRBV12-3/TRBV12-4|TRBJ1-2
ASSLTTNYGYT
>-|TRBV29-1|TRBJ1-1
SVDYLGWTEAF
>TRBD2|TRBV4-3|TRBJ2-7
ASSQDPSGRSYEQY
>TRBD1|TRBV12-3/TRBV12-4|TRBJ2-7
ASSPGQGISYEQY
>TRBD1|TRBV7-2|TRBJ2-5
ASTRGLETQY
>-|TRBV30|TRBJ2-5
AWSAHRETQY